Presented here are 12 T cell receptor beta chains from one specimen sequenced in a study of blood T cell repertoires in COVID-19. The repertoire was sequenced with immunoSEQ multiplex PCR; TCRdb's copy has only in-frame clones and lacks some. The table lists approximately 300,000 clones, more than 90% of them singletons. Sequenced input: PBMCs or T cells enriched from blood (not recorded which). The receptors stem from a woman aged 25 to 39 who had been exposed to COVID-19.

This sequence joins TRBV25-1 and TRBJ1-2; 8 bases are a match to TRBD1. Germline CDR1 is MGHDK and CDR2 is SYGVNS. This CDR3 contains 13 residues. Losses at the gene ends were 6 bases for V and 5 bases for J; bases not matched to a gene: 5. The CDR3 reads CASSIDRGYGYTF. In nucleotides, the CDR3 is TGTGCCAGCAGCATTGACAGGGGATATGGCTACACCTTC.

V and J are TRBV7-2 and TRBJ2-7, with D maybe TRBD2 (6 bases). Germline CDR1 reads SGHTA; CDR2 reads FQGNSA. The CDR3 loop spans 13 amino acids. Trimming removed 4 bases at V and 4 bases at J, with 11 bases between. CDR3 amino acids: CASSSGTGYEQYF. CDR3 DNA sequence: TGTGCCAGCAGCTCCGGGACTGGTTACGAGCAGTACTTC.

The V call is TRBV27, the J call TRBJ2-1, with D perhaps matching TRBD1 (6 bases). Per germline, CDR1 MNHEY and CDR2 SMNVEV (reference sequence). Trimming took 1 base from V and 3 from J, leaving 10 bases between them. The CDR3 length is 15 residues. The CDR3 bases are TGTGCCAGCAGTTTATGGCAGGGGTACTACAATGAGCAGTTCTTC. Encoded protein: CASSLWQGYYNEQFF.

This clone was seen only once. V usage is TRBV11-2 and J usage is TRBJ1-3, with D tentatively TRBD1 (6 bases). The CDR3 runs to 15 residues. Germline CDR1 and CDR2: SGHAT and FQNNGV. The ends were cut back, 3 bases at V and 4 bases at J, with 13 bases in the middle. CDR3 in amino acids: CASSLQTGRGNTIYF. The CDR3 nucleotides are TGTGCCAGCAGCTTGCAAACAGGGCGAGGAAACACCATATATTTT. Full variable domain (outside the CDR3, taken from reference TRBV11-2 and TRBJ1-3): EAGVAQSPRYKIIEKRQSVAFWCNPISGHATLYWYQQILGQGPKLLIQFQNNGVVDDSQLPKDRFSAERLKGVDSTLKIQPAKLEDSAVYLCASSLQTGRGNTIYFGEGSWLTVV.

This clone has more than one count but fewer than ten. The gene calls are TRBV19 and TRBJ1-1; TRBD1 might be the D (5 bases). The CDR3 is 13 amino acids. V was clipped by 7 bases and J by 3 bases, with 12 bases between them. Germline values: CDR1 LNHDA, CDR2 SQIVND (reference sequence). CDR3 bases: TGTGCCAGTATAGGGGCAGGTTACACTGAAGCTTTCTTT. It encodes CASIGAGYTEAFF.

The chain has TRBV7-2 and TRBJ2-7, with D perhaps matching TRBD2 (5 bases). The CDR3 length is 15 residues. The germline V gene encodes CDR1 SGHTA and CDR2 FQGNSA. V lost 8 bases to trimming and J lost 6 bases, with 23 bases between them. The CDR3 spells CASRSPRAGFTEQYF. The CDR3 nucleotides are TGTGCCAGCCGATCCCCTCGGGCGGGTTTTACCGAGCAGTACTTC.

The chain combines TRBV16 with TRBJ2-7, with a tentative D call TRBD2 (6 bases). Germline assignment: CDR1 KGHSY and CDR2 FQNENV. The CDR3 sequence is 15 residues long. Trimming pared 1 base from V and 2 bases from J, leaving 12 bases between. This CDR3 reads CASSQWAREAYEQYF. The CDR3 coding sequence is TGTGCCAGCAGCCAATGGGCCAGGGAGGCCTACGAGCAGTACTTC.

V and J are TRBV6-5 and TRBJ2-5; D gene uncertain. Germline CDR1 reads MNHEY; CDR2 reads SVGAGI. V was clipped by 5 bases and J by 7 bases, with 14 bases between them. This CDR3 is 13 amino acids long. CDR3 loop: CASSPISSGTQYF. The CDR3 nucleotides are TGTGCCAGCAGTCCTATCTCTTCCGGGACCCAGTACTTC.

Regarding this clone: The sample has other DNA sequences that encode this CDR3 too. The chain carries TRBV9 and TRBJ2-1; D ambiguous. Per the germline V gene, CDR1 is SGDLS and CDR2 is YYNGEE. Deletions cut 0 bases from V and 4 bases from J, with 5 bases between. There are 13 residues in the CDR3. For the CDR3, the DNA is TGTGCCAGCAGCGTAGGGCAGTACAATGAGCAGTTCTTC. Translated: CASSVGQYNEQFF. The entire variable domain, with the rest obtained from reference TRBV9 and TRBJ2-1, is as follows: DSGVTQTPKHLITATGQRVTLRCSPRSGDLSVYWYQQSLDQGLQFLIQYYNGEERAKGNILERFSAQQFPDLHSELNLSSLELGDSALYFCASSVGQYNEQFFGPGTRLTVL.

This clone was detected only a few times. The J gene is TRBJ1-2, the V gene TRBV4-3; TRBD1 matches 9 bases. V shed 3 bases, J shed 7 bases, and the junction held 9 bases outside the gene matches. The CDR3 contains 15 residues. CDR1 is LGHNA and CDR2 is YSLEER in the germline V gene. In nucleotides, the CDR3 is TGCGCCAGCAGCCAGGTAACAGGGGGCAGGGCTGGCTACACCTTC. Translated, it gives CASSQVTGGRAGYTF.

The chain combines TRBV2 with TRBJ1-1; D gene uncertain. The CDR3 sequence is 12 residues long. Trimming left V 3 bases short and J 3 bases short, with 5 bases between. Germline V gives CDR1 SNHLY, CDR2 FYNNEI. The CDR3 DNA reads TGTGCCAGCAGTGACCCGGACACTGAAGCTTTCTTT. Protein: CASSDPDTEAFF.

The J gene is TRBJ2-5, the V gene TRBV11-2; TRBD2 agrees at 11 bases. This CDR3 comprises 15 residues. The ends lost 1 base at V and 7 bases at J; junction bases unmatched: 5. Germline values: CDR1 SGHAT, CDR2 FQNNGV. The CDR3 loop reads CASSLVAGGQGTQYF. CDR3 nucleotides: TGTGCCAGCAGCTTAGTAGCGGGGGGGCAGGGGACCCAGTACTTC.